This T cell receptor (beta chain) was obtained from a study of blood T cell repertoires in COVID-19. Overall study context: Samples came from the United States, Italy and Spain, spanning acute and convalescent COVID-19. PBMCs, B-cell-depleted T cells, or T cells provided the cDNA or gDNA that made up the material.

The method was immunoSEQ multiplex PCR; TCRdb's version includes in-frame clones alone and lacks a portion of them. The data show approximately 47,000 clones, over 75% seen once. CDR1 and CDR2 (germline): SNHLY, FYNNEI. Trimming cost V 6 bases and J 8 bases, with 19 bases left between them. The CDR3 has 14 amino acids. This clonotype originated in a woman aged 60-70 years with acute or convalescent COVID-19. V and J are TRBV2 and TRBJ1-2; TRBD1 is a possible D gene (5 bases). Material: peripheral blood. The CDR3 sequence: CASSVAGLPGGYTF. The CDR3 DNA reads TGTGCCAGCAGCGTAGCAGGGCTCCCCGGAGGCTACACCTTC.